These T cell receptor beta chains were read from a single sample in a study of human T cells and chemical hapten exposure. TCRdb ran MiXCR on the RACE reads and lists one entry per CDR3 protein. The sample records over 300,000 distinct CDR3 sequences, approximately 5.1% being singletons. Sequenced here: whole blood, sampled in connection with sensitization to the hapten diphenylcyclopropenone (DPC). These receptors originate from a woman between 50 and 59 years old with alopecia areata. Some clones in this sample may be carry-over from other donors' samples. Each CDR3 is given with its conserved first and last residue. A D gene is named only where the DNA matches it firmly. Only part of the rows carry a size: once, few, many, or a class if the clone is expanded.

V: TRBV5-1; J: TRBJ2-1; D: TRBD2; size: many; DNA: TGCGCCAGCAGCAATAGCGGGACTGACAATGAGCAGTTCTTC; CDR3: CASSNSGTDNEQFF
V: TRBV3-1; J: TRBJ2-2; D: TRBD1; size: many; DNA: TGTGCCTCAGGGGGCGACACCGGGGAGCTGTTTTTT; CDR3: CASGGDTGELFF
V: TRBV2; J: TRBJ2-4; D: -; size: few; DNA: TGTGCCAGCACGGTGGGGGAGGACATTCAGTACTTC; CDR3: CASTVGEDIQYF
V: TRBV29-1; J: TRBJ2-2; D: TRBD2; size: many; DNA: TGCAGCGTGGATACCGGGAGGGATACCGGGGAGCTGTTTTTT; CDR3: CSVDTGRDTGELFF
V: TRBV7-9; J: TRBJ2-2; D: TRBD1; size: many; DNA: TGTGCCAGCAGCTCAAAGAGGGGGCAAGGGTACACCGGGGAGCTGTTTTTT; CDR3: CASSSKRGQGYTGELFF
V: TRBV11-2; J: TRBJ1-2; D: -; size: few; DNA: TGTGCCAGCAGCGGGGGACCGTCCTATGGCTACACCTTC; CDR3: CASSGGPSYGYTF
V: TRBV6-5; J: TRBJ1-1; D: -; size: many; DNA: TGTGCCAGCAGTTACTCGACGGACATGAACACTGAAGCTTTCTTT; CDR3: CASSYSTDMNTEAFF
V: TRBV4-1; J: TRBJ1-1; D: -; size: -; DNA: TGCGCCAGCAGCCAAGAACGGGCCACTGAAGCTTTCTTT; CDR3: CASSQERATEAFF
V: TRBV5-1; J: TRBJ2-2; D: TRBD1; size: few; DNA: TGCGCCAGCAGCCCGGGACAGGGGGCCGGGGAGCTGTTTTTT; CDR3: CASSPGQGAGELFF
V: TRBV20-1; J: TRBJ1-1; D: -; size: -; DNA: TGCAGTGCGCAGGACTCCGGGTGGGGTGAAGCTTTCTTT; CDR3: CSAQDSGWGEAFF
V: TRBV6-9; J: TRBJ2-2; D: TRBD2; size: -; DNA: TGTGCCAGCCCGACGAGCGGGAGATCAGCCGGGGAGCTGTTTTTT; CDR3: CASPTSGRSAGELFF
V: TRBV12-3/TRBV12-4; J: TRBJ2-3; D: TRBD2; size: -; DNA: TGTGCCAGCAGTTTCTTCTCCATTAGGACTAGAGGGGCCCCCGGTACGCAGTATTTT; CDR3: CASSFFSIRTRGAPGTQYF
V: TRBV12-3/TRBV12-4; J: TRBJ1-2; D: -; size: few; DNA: TGTGCCAGCAGGGGGGATCGGAACCGCTACACCTTC; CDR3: CASRGDRNRYTF
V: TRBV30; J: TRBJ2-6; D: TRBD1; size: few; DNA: TGTGCCTGGTTGGGGGACAGGCGGCTTACTGGGGCCAACGTCCTGACTTTC; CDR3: CAWLGDRRLTGANVLTF
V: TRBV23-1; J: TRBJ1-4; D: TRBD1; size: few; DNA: TGCGCCAGCAATCCCCTGACAGGGCATAAACTGTTTTTT; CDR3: CASNPLTGHKLFF
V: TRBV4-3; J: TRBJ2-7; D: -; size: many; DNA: TGCGCCAGCAGCCAAGATATCCAGGACCCCACCTACGAGCAGTACTTC; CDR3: CASSQDIQDPTYEQYF
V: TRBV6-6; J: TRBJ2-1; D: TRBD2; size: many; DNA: TGTGCCAGCAGTTACTCATATCCTAGCGGGAGGGTGGGGGATGAGCAGTTCTTC; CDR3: CASSYSYPSGRVGDEQFF
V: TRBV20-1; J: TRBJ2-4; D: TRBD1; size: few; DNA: TGCAGTGCGACAGGGGGCGAACTTAAAAACATTCAGTACTTC; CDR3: CSATGGELKNIQYF
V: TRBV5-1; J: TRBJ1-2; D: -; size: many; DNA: TGCGCCAGCAGCTTGGGTCAGACCATCTATGGCTACACCTTC; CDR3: CASSLGQTIYGYTF
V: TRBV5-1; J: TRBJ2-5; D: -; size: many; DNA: TGCGCCAGCAGCCTACACAGTGGAGAGCAAGAGACCCAGTACTTC; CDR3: CASSLHSGEQETQYF
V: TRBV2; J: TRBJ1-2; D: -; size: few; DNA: TGTGCCACTATAGGGCGGCCTGACACGGACTATGGCTACACCTTC; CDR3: CATIGRPDTDYGYTF
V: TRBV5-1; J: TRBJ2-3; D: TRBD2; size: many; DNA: TGCGCCAGCAGTGCTAGCGGGGGAACTAGCACAGATACGCAGTATTTT; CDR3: CASSASGGTSTDTQYF